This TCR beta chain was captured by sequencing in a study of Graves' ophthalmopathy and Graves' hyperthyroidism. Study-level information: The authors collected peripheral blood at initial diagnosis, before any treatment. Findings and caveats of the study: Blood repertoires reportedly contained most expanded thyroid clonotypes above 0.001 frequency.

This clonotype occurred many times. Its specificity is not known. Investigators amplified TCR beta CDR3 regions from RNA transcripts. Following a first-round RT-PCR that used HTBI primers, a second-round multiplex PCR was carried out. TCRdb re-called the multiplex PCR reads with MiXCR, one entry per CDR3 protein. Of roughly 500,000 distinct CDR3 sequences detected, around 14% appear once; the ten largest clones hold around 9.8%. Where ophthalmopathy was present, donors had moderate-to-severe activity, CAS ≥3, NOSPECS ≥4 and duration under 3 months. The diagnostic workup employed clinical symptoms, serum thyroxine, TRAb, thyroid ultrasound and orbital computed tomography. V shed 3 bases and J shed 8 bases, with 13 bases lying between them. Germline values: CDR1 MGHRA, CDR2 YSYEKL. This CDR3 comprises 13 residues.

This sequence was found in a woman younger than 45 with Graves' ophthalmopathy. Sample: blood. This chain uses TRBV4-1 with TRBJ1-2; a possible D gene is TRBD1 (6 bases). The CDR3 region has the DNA TGCGCCAGCAGCCATCCGGGACAAATGGGCTACACCTTC. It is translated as CASSHPGQMGYTF.